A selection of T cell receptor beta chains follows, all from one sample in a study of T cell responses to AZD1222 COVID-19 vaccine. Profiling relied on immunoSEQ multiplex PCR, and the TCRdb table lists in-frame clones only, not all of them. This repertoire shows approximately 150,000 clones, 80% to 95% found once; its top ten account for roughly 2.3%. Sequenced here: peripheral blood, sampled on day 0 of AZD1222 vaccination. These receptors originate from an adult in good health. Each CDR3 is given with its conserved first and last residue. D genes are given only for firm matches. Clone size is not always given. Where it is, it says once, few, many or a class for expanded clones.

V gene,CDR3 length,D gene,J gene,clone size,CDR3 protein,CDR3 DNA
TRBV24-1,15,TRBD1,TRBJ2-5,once,CATSDPGTGGETQYF,TGTGCCACCAGTGATCCAGGGACAGGGGGGGAGACCCAGTACTTC
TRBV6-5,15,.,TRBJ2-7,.,CASILGFRDVYEQYF,TGTGCCAGCATTTTAGGTTTCCGGGACGTCTACGAGCAGTACTTC
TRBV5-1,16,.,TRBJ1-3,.,CASSPLGQGTGNTIYF,TGCGCCAGCAGCCCGCTAGGGCAGGGAACGGGAAACACCATATATTTT
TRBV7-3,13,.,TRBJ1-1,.,CASSLKGDAEAFF,TGTGCCAGCAGCTTGAAGGGAGACGCTGAAGCTTTCTTT
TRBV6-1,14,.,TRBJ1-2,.,CASSEGKANYGYTF,TGTGCCAGCAGTGAAGGTAAAGCTAACTATGGCTACACCTTC
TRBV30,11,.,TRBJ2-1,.,CAWSPGFGQFF,TGTGCCTGGAGTCCGGGGTTTGGGCAGTTCTTC
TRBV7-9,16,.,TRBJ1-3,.,CASSSLQGPSGNTIYF,TGTGCCAGCAGCTCCCTTCAGGGTCCCTCTGGAAACACCATATATTTT
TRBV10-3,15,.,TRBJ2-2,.,CAISETGQLAGELFF,TGTGCCATCAGTGAGACCGGACAGTTGGCCGGGGAGCTGTTTTTT
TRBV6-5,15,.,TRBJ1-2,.,CASSYFGDLNYGYTF,TGTGCCAGCAGTTACTTCGGCGATCTTAACTATGGCTACACCTTC
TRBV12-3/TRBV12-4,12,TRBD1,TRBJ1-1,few,CASSLTGGEAFF,TGTGCCAGCAGTTTAACAGGGGGCGAGGCTTTCTTT
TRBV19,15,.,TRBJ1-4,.,CASSPRGQHNEKLFF,TGTGCCAGTTCCCCACGGGGGCAGCATAATGAAAAACTGTTTTTT
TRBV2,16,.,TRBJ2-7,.,CASRTLRGTRSYEQYF,TGTGCCAGCAGGACCCTCAGGGGAACGAGGTCCTACGAGCAGTACTTC
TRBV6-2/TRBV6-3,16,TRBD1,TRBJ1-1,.,CASSWTGRDVNTEAFF,TGTGCCAGCAGCTGGACAGGGAGGGATGTGAACACTGAAGCTTTCTTT
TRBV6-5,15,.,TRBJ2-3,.,CASRPGDSSTDTQYF,TGTGCCAGCAGGCCAGGTGACTCTAGCACAGATACGCAGTATTTT
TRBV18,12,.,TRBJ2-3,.,CASSSSTDTQYF,TGTGCCAGCTCATCCAGCACAGATACGCAGTATTTT
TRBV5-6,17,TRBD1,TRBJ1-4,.,CASSLGLGTATNEKLFF,TGTGCCAGCAGCTTGGGACTTGGGACAGCAACTAATGAAAAACTGTTTTTT
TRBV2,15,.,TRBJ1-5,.,CASTAQGESNQPQHF,TGTGCCAGCACTGCCCAGGGCGAGTCGAATCAGCCCCAGCATTTT
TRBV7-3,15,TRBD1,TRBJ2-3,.,CASSLTGIDTDTQYF,TGTGCCAGCAGCTTGACAGGGATAGACACAGATACGCAGTATTTT
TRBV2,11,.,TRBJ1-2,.,CASGVDYGYTF,TGTGCCAGCGGTGTAGACTATGGCTACACCTTC
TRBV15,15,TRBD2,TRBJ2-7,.,CATSRGAGAAYEQYF,TGTGCCACCAGCAGAGGGGCGGGAGCCGCTTACGAGCAGTACTTC
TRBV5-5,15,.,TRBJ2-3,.,CASSFGVASSDTQYF,TGTGCCAGCAGCTTCGGGGTTGCTAGCTCCGATACGCAGTATTTT
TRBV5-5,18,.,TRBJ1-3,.,CASSSSGRDSWGGNTIYF,TGTGCCAGCAGCTCCTCAGGGAGGGACTCTTGGGGTGGAAACACCATATATTTT
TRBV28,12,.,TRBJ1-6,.,CASSSPNSPLHF,TGTGCCAGCAGTTCCCCCAATTCACCCCTCCACTTT
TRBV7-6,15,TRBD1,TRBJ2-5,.,CASSLVGQGRETQYF,TGTGCCAGCAGCTTAGTCGGACAGGGACGGGAGACCCAGTACTTC
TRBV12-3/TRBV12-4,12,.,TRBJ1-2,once,CASSQGSHGYTF,TGTGCCAGCAGTCAGGGTTCACATGGCTACACCTTC
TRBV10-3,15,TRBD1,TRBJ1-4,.,CAISGDRGNGEKLFF,TGTGCCATCAGTGGTGACAGGGGGAATGGTGAAAAACTGTTTTTT
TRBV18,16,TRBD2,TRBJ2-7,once,CASSPQLAGAPDEQYF,TGTGCCAGCTCACCACAACTAGCGGGAGCACCGGACGAGCAGTACTTC
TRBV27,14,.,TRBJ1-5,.,CASMVGGGNQPQHF,TGTGCCAGCATGGTCGGGGGGGGCAATCAGCCCCAGCATTTT
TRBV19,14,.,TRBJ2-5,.,CASSIWGTQETQYF,TGTGCCAGTAGTATTTGGGGGACACAAGAGACCCAGTACTTC
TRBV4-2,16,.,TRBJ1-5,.,CASSQASPGFGQPQHF,TGTGCCAGCAGCCAGGCGTCCCCAGGGTTTGGCCAGCCCCAGCATTTT
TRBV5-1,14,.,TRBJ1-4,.,CASSLGSANEKLFF,TGCGCCAGCAGCTTGGGATCGGCTAATGAAAAACTGTTTTTT
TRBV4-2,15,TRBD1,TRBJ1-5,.,CASSQLGTGSQPQHF,TGTGCCAGCAGCCAGCTAGGGACAGGGTCTCAGCCCCAGCATTTT
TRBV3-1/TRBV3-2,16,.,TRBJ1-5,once,CASSQSGVGGHQPQHF,TGTGCCAGCAGCCAAAGTGGAGTCGGAGGTCATCAGCCCCAGCATTTT
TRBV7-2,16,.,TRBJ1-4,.,CASSLWGGQGGEKLFF,TGTGCCAGCAGCTTATGGGGGGGGCAGGGAGGAGAAAAACTGTTTTTT
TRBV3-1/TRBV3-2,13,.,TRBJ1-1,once,CASSPSENTEAFF,TGTGCCAGCAGTCCGTCAGAGAACACTGAAGCTTTCTTT
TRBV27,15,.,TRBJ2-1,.,CASSLREGPYNEQFF,TGTGCCAGCAGTTTGCGAGAGGGCCCCTACAATGAGCAGTTCTTC
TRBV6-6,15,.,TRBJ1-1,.,CASSPRGNSNTEAFF,TGTGCCAGCAGTCCTCGAGGGAATTCGAACACTGAAGCTTTCTTT
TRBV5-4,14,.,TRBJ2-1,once,CASSGGGPYNEQFF,TGTGCCAGCAGCGGGGGGGGCCCCTACAATGAGCAGTTCTTC
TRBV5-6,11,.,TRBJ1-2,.,CASSNTGGYTF,TGTGCCAGCAGCAACACAGGCGGCTACACCTTC
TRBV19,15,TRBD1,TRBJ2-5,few,CASSVPGTGEETQYF,TGTGCCAGTAGTGTGCCCGGGACAGGGGAAGAGACCCAGTACTTC
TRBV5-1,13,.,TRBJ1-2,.,CASSLEAGEGYTF,TGCGCCAGCAGCTTGGAAGCTGGGGAAGGCTACACCTTC
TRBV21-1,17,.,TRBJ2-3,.,CASSTSSGGAVRDTQYF,TGTGCCAGCAGCACATCTAGCGGGGGGGCCGTTCGTGATACGCAGTATTTT
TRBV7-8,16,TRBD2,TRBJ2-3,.,CASSLAGSGRTDTQYF,TGTGCCAGCAGCTTAGCGGGCAGCGGGAGGACAGATACGCAGTATTTT
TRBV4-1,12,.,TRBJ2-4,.,CASSQDFKRQYF,TGCGCCAGCAGCCAAGATTTTAAGAGGCAGTACTTC
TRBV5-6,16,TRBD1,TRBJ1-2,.,CASSHGGTGIYYGYTF,TGTGCCAGCAGCCACGGAGGGACAGGAATCTACTATGGCTACACCTTC
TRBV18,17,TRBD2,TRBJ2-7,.,CASSRYAGTSVSYEQYF,TGTGCCAGCTCCCGATACGCTGGGACTAGCGTGTCCTACGAGCAGTACTTC
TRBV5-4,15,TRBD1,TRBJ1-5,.,CASSLAEQGGQPQHF,TGTGCCAGCAGCTTGGCGGAACAGGGGGGTCAGCCCCAGCATTTT
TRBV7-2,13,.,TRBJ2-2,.,CASSLSWTGELFF,TGTGCCAGCAGCTTATCTTGGACCGGGGAGCTGTTTTTT
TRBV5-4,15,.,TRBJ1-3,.,CASSLAGNSGNTIYF,TGTGCCAGCAGCTTGGCCGGGAACTCTGGAAACACCATATATTTT
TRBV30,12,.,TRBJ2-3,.,CAWNSGTDTQYF,TGTGCCTGGAATAGCGGCACAGATACGCAGTATTTT
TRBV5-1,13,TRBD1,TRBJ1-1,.,CASSSTGYTEAFF,TGCGCCAGCAGCTCGACAGGGTACACTGAAGCTTTCTTT
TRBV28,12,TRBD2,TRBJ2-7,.,CASSLAGEEQYF,TGTGCCAGCAGTTTGGCGGGGGAGGAGCAGTACTTC
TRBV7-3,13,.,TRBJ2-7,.,CASSSRAGVEQYF,TGTGCCAGCAGCTCCAGGGCCGGGGTCGAGCAGTACTTC
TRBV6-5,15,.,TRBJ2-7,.,CASSYSFGSGYEQYF,TGTGCCAGCAGTTACTCTTTCGGCAGCGGGTACGAGCAGTACTTC
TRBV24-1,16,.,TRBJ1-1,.,CATSDQGADRYTEAFF,TGTGCCACCAGTGATCAAGGAGCGGACAGATACACTGAAGCTTTCTTT
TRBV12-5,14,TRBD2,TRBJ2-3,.,CASGLGGGVGTQYF,TGTGCTAGTGGTTTGGGCGGGGGGGTTGGAACGCAGTATTTT
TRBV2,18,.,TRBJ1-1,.,CASSDPAQRPSRNTEAFF,TGTGCCAGCAGTGACCCGGCCCAACGCCCCTCGAGGAACACTGAAGCTTTCTTT
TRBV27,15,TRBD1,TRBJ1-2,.,CASISQGGGGDGYTF,TGTGCCAGCATTTCACAGGGGGGAGGCGGCGATGGCTACACCTTC
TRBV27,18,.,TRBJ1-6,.,CASSFSSGIRRSNSPLHF,TGTGCCAGCAGTTTCTCTTCCGGTATACGACGGTCTAATTCACCCCTCCACTTT
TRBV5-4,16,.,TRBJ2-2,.,CASSLAGAGPTGELFF,TGTGCCAGCAGCTTGGCCGGGGCGGGACCCACCGGGGAGCTGTTTTTT